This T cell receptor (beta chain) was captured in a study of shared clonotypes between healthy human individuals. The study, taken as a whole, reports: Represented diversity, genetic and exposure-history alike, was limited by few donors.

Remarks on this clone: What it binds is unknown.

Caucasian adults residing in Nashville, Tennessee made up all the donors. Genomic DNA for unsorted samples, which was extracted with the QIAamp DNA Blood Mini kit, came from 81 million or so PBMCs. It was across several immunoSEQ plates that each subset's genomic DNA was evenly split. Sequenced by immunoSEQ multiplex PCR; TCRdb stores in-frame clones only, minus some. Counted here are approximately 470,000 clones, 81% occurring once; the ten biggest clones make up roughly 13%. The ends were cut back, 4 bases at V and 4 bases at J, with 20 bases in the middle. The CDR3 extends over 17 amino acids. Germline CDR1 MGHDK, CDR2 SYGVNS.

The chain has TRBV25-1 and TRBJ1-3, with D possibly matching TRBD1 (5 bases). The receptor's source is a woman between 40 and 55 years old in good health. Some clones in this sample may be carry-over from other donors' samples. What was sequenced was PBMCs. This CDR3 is CASSGVGYWGSGNTIYF. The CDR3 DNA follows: TGTGCCAGCAGTGGGGTGGGTTATTGGGGCAGCGGAAACACCATATATTTT.